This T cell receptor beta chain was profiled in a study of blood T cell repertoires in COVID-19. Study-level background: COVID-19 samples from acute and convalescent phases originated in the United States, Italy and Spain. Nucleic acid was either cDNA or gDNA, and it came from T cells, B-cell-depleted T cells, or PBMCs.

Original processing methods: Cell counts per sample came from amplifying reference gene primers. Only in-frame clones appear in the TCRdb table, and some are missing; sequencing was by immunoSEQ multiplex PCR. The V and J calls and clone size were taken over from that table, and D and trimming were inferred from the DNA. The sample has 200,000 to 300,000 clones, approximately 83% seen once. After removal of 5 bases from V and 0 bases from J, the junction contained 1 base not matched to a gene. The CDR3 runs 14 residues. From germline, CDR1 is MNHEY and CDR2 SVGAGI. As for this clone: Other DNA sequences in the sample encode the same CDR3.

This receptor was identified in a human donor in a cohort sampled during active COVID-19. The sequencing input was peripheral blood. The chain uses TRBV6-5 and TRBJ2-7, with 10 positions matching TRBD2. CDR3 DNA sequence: TGTGCCAGCAGTAGGACTAGCGGCTCCTACGAGCAGTACTTC. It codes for CASSRTSGSYEQYF.